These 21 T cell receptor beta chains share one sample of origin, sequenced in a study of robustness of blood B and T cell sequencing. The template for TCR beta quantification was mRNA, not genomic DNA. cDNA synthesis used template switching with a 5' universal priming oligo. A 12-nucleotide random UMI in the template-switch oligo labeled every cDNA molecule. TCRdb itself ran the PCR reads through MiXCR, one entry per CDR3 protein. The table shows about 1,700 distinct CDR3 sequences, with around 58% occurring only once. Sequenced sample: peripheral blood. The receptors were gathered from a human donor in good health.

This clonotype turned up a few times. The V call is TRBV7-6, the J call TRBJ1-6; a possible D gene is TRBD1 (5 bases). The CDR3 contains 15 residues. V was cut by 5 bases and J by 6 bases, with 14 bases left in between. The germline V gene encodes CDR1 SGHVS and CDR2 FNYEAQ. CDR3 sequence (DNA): TGTGCCAGCAGCCCGGGACTTGGCCTTAATTCACCCCTCCACTTT. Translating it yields CASSPGLGLNSPLHF.

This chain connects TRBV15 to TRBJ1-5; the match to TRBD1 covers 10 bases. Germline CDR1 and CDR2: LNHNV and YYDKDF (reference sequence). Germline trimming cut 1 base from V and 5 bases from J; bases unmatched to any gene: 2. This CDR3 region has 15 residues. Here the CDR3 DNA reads TGTGCCACCAGCAGAGGGACAGGGGGTGATCAGCCCCAGCATTTT. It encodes CATSRGTGGDQPQHF.

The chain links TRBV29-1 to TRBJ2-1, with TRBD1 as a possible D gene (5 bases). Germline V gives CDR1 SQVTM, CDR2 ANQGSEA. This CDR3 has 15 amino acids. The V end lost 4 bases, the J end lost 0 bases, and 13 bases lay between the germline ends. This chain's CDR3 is CSVARQLSSYNEQFF. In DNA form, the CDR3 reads TGCAGCGTTGCTAGACAGCTAAGCTCCTACAATGAGCAGTTCTTC.

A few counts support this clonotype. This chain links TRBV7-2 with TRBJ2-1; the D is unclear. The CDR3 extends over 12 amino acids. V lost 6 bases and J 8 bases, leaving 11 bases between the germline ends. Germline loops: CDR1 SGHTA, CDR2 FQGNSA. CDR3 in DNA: TGTGCCAGCAGAATTGGTGGCCATGAGCAGTTCTTC. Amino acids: CASRIGGHEQFF.

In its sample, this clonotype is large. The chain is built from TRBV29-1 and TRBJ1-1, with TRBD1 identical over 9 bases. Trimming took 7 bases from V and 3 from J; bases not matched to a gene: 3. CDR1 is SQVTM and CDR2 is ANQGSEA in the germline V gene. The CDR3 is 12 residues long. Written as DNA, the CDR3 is TGCAGCGGTACAGGGGGCTACACTGAAGCTTTCTTT. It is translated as CSGTGGYTEAFF.

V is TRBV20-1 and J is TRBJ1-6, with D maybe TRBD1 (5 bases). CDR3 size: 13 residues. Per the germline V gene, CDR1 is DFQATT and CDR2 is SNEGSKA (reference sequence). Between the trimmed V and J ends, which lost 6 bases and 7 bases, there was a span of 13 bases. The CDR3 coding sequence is TGCAGTGCCACTGCTGGGGGAAATTCACCCCTCCACTTT. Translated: CSATAGGNSPLHF.

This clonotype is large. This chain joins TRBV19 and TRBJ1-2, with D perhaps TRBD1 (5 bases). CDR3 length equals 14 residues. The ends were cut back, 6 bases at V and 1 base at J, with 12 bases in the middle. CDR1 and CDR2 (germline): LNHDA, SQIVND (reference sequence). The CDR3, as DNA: TGTGCCAGTAGGTACGGGACGGGTAACTATGGCTACACCTTC. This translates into CASRYGTGNYGYTF.

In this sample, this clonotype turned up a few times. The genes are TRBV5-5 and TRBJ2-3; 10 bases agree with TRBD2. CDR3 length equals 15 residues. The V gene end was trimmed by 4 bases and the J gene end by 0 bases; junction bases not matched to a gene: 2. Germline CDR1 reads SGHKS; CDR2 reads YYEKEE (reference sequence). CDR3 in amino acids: CASSQAGGSTDTQYF. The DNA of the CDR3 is TGTGCCAGCAGCCAAGCGGGGGGGAGCACAGATACGCAGTATTTT.

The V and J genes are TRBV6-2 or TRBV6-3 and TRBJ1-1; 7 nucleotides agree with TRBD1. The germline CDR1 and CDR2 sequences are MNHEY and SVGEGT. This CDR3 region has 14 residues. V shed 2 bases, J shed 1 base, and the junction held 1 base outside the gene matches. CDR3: CASSYHRGNTEAFF. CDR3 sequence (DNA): TGTGCCAGCAGTTACCACAGGGGGAACACTGAAGCTTTCTTT.

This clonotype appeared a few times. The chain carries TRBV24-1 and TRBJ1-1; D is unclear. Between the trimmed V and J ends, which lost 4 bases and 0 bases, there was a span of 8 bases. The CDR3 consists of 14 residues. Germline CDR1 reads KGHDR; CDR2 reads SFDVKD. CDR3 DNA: TGTGCCACCAGTGACCCGGGCCTGAACACTGAAGCTTTCTTT. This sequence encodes CATSDPGLNTEAFF.

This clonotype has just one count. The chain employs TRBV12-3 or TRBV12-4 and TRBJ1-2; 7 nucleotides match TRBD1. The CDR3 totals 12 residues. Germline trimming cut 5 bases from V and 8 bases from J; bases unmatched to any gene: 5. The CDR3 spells CASSATGLGYTF. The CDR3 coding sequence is TGTGCCAGCAGTGCGACAGGGTTAGGCTACACCTTC.

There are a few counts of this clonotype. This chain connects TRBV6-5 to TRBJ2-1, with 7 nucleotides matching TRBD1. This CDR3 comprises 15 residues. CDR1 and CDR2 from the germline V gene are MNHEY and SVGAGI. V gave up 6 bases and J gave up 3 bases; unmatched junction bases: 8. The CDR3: CASSLRDSDYNEQFF. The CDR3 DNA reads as TGTGCCAGCAGCCTCCGGGACAGTGACTACAATGAGCAGTTCTTC.

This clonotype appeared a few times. Here the CDR3 reads CASSLNGQEANYGYTF. The CDR3 DNA sequence: TGTGCCAGCAGCTTAAACGGACAGGAAGCTAACTATGGCTACACCTTC. The chain links TRBV7-9 to TRBJ1-2, with 7 bases matching TRBD1. Germline CDR1 reads SEHNR; CDR2 reads FQNEAQ (reference sequence). V shed 2 bases and J 0 bases; nucleotides not matched to a gene: 6. CDR3 length: 16 residues. The full variable domain, in which reference TRBV7-9 and TRBJ1-2 provide the parts outside the CDR3, is DTGVSQNPRHKITKRGQNVTFRCDPISEHNRLYWYRQTLGQGPEFLTYFQNEAQLEKSRLLSDRFSAERPKGSFSTLEIQRTEQGDSAMYLCASSLNGQEANYGYTFGSGTRLTVV.

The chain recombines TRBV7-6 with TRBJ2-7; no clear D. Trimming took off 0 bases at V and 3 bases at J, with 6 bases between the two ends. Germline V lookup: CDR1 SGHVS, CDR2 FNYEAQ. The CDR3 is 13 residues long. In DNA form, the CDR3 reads TGTGCCAGCAGCTTAGCGGTCTTCTACGAGCAGTACTTC. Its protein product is CASSLAVFYEQYF.

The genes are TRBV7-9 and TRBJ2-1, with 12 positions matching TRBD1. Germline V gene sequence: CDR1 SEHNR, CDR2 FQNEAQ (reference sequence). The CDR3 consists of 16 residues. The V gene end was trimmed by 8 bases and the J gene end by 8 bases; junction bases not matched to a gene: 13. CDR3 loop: CASGPRRDRGRHEQFF. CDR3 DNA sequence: TGTGCCAGCGGCCCCCGCCGGGACAGGGGGCGCCATGAGCAGTTCTTC.

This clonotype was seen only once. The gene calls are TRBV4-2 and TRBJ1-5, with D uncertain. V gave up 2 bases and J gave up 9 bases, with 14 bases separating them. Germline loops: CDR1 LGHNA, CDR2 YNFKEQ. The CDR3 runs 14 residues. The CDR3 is CASSQPDLIGPQHF. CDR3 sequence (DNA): TGTGCCAGCAGCCAACCTGACCTGATCGGGCCCCAGCATTTT.

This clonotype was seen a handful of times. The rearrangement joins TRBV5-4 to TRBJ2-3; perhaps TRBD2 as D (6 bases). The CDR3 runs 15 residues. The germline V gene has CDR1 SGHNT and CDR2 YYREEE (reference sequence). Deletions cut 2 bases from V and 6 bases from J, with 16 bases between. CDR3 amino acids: CASSFGDSREDTQYF. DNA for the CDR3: TGTGCCAGCAGCTTCGGGGACTCAAGGGAGGATACGCAGTATTTT.

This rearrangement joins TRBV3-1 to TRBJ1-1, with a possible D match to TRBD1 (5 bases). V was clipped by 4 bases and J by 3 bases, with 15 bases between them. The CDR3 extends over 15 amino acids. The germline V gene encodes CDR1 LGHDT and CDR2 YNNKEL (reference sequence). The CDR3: CASSLGTPADTEAFF. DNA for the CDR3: TGTGCCAGCAGCCTGGGGACCCCTGCGGACACTGAAGCTTTCTTT.

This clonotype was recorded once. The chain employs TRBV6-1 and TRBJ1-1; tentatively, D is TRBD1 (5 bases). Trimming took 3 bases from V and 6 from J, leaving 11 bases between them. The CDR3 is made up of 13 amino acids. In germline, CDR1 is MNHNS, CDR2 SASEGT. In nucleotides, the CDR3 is TGTGCCAGCAGTGAGAGGACACCAGCTGAAGCTTTCTTT. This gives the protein CASSERTPAEAFF.

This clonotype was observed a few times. CDR3 nucleotides: TGCAGTGCTAGAAGGGGGGGATATGGCTACACCTTC. It encodes CSARRGGYGYTF. The rearrangement uses TRBV20-1 and TRBJ1-2; a possible D gene is TRBD1 (6 bases). Trimming took off 2 bases at V and 5 bases at J, with 9 bases between the two ends. Germline CDR1 is DFQATT and CDR2 is SNEGSKA (reference sequence). The CDR3 sequence is 12 residues long.

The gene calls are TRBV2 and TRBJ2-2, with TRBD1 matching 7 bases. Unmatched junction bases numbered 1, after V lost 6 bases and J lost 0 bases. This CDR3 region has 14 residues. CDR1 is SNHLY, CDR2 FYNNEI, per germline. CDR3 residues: CASSGTANTGELFF. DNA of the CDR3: TGTGCCAGCAGCGGGACAGCGAACACCGGGGAGCTGTTTTTT.